This T cell receptor (beta chain) stems from a study of CD4+ T cells in melanoma. Study-wide results and limits: Neoantigen-specific CD4+ T cells in melanoma reportedly had diverse differentiation states. A reported correlation linked neoantigen-specific CD4+ T cells to CD8+, macrophage and B cell function.

TCRdb's copy holds only in-frame clones and misses some; the assay was immunoSEQ multiplex PCR. The table records nearly 50,000 clones, 85% to 90% of them present only once. With regard to this clone: What it recognizes is unknown.

The clonotype originates from a human donor with melanoma. Material: peripheral blood.

CDR3 sequence: CASSTLDRRADTGELFF. The CDR3 region has the DNA TGTGCCAGCAGCACACTAGACAGGAGGGCGGACACCGGGGAGCTGTTTTTT. This rearrangement joins TRBV7-2 to TRBJ2-2, with D possibly called TRBD1 or TRBD2 (6 bases each). Trimming cost V 5 bases and J 3 bases, with 19 bases left between them. CDR1 and CDR2 (germline): SGHTA, FQGNSA. The CDR3 is made up of 17 amino acids.